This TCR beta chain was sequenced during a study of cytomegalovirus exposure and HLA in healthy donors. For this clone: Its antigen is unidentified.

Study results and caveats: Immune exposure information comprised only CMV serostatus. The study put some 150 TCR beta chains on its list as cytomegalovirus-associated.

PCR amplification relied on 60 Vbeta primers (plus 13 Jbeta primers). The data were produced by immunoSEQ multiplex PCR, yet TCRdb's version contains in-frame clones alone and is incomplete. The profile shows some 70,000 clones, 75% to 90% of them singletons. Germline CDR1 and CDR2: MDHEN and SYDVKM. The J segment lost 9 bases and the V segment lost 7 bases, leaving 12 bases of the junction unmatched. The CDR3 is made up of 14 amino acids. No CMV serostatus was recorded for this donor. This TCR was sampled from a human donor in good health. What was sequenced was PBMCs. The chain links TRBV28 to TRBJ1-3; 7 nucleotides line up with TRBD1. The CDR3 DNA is TGTGCCAGCAAGGGTGGCAGGGGGTATCGCACCATATATTTT. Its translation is CASKGGRGYRTIYF.